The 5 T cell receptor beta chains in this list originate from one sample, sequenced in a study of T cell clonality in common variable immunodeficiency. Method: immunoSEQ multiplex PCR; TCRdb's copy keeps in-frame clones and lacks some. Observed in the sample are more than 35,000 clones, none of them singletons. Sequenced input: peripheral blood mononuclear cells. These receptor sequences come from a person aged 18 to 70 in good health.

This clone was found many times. The CDR3 loop is CASIGVGNEQFF. The CDR3 bases that were read are TGTGCCAGTATAGGGGTCGGCAATGAG. The chain uses TRBV19 and TRBJ2-1; TRBD1 might be the D (5 bases). The read terminates 3 residues before the CDR3 end, so the remaining end is supplied by the germline J gene. V was cut by 7 bases and J by 6 bases, with 10 bases left in between. This CDR3 has 12 amino acids. In germline, CDR1 is LNHDA, CDR2 SQIVND (reference sequence).

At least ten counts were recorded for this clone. The DNA read from the CDR3 is TGTGCCAGCAGCTCCGCGGATTCCTACAATGAG. Translating it yields CASSSADSYNE. From start to end, the CDR3 is CASSSADSYNEQFF. The chain links TRBV7-9 to TRBJ2-1; D not resolved. The read ends 3 residues before the CDR3 terminus; that terminus is restored from the germline J gene. Trimming left V 4 bases short and J 1 base short, with 8 bases between. The CDR3 sequence is 14 residues long. From germline, CDR1 is SEHNR and CDR2 FQNEAQ (reference sequence). The whole variable domain, remainder taken from reference TRBV7-9 and TRBJ2-1, is DTGVSQNPRHKITKRGQNVTFRCDPISEHNRLYWYRQTLGQGPEFLTYFQNEAQLEKSRLLSDRFSAERPKGSFSTLEIQRTEQGDSAMYLCASSSADSYNEQFFGPGTRLTVL.

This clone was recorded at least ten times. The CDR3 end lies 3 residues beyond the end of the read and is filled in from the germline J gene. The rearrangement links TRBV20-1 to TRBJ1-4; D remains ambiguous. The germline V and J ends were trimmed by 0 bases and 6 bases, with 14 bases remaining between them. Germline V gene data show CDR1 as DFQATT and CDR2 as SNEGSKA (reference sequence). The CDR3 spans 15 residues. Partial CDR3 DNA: TGCAGTGCTAGAGATTCCAGAGGTAGGGATGAAAAA. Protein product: CSARDSRGRDEK. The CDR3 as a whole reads CSARDSRGRDEKLFF.

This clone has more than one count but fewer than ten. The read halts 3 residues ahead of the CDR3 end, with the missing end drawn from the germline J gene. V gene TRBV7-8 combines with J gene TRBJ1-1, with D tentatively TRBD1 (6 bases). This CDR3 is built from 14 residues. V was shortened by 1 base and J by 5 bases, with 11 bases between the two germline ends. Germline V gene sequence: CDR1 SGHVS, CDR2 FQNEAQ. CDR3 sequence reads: CASSLGSGDTEAFF. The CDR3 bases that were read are TGTGCCAGCAGCTTAGGTTCAGGGGATACTGAA.

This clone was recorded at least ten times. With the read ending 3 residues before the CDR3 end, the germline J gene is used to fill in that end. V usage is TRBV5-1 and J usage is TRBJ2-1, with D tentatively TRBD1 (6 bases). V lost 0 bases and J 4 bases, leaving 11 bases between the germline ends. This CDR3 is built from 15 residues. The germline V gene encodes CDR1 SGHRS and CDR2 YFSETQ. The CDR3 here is CASSLVSGQYNEQFF. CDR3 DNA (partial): TGCGCCAGCAGCTTGGTTTCAGGACAGTACAATGAG.